This TCR beta chain stems from a study of T cell responses to AZD1222 COVID-19 vaccine. The method was immunoSEQ multiplex PCR; TCRdb's version includes in-frame clones alone and lacks a portion of them. The table shows about 86,000 clones, with about 92% occurring only once. V was pared by 7 bases and J by 8 bases, with 7 bases of the junction left unmatched. Germline CDR1 is ENHRY and CDR2 is SYGVKD. The CDR3 covers 13 residues. Study observations and caveats: Repertoire samples came only from after the peak T cell response. Donors were chiefly white British, with a greater number of females, and clonal diversity was perhaps underestimated. With two AZD1222 doses given, Spike-specific TCR breadth and depth both rose.

Remarks on this clone: Its antigen is as yet unknown.

This chain uses TRBV10-3 with TRBJ2-1; TRBD2 matches at 8 bases. The source was peripheral blood, collected on day 0 of AZD1222 vaccination. The TCR comes from an adult in good health. The CDR3 region is CAINTGGWDEQFF. CDR3 bases: TGTGCCATCAACACGGGAGGGTGGGATGAGCAGTTCTTC.